This T cell receptor (beta chain) was sequenced during a study of identical twins. J was trimmed by 5 bases and V by 7 bases; bases with no gene match: 11. Per germline, CDR1 SGHTA and CDR2 FQGNSA. CDR3 length equals 15 residues. A universal primer binding site was introduced by template switching. The final cDNA contained unique molecular identifiers. TCRdb re-called the 5' RACE reads with MiXCR, one entry per CDR3 protein. The table has 500,000 to 700,000 distinct CDR3 sequences, roughly 7.1% seen once. Another study also made use of these data, one on yellow fever vaccine responses in identical twins.

Material: PBMCs. The chain couples TRBV7-2 to TRBJ2-5; 9 bases map to TRBD2. The sequence was obtained from a woman between 18 and 29 years old in good health. CDR3 in DNA: TGTGCCAGCAACGGGCGGGGGGGGCCCGGGGAGACCCAGTACTTC. The encoded protein is CASNGRGGPGETQYF.